This is a list of T cell receptor beta chains from one sample in a study of blood T cell repertoires in COVID-19. Clones were read by immunoSEQ multiplex PCR, and TCRdb kept only the in-frame ones, dropping some. The table has around 26,000 clones, roughly 79% seen once. Source material: peripheral blood. These TCRs come from a man in his 70s with acute or convalescent COVID-19. Each CDR3 is given with its conserved first and last residue. D genes are given only for firm matches. The listing skips clone size in some rows; elsewhere it reads once, few, many or a size class.

TRBV12-3/TRBV12-4	12	TRBJ1-2	.	few	CASSQTGFGYTF	TGTGCCAGCAGCCAAACAGGGTTCGGCTACACCTTC
TRBV7-9	15	TRBJ1-6	TRBD1	.	CASSFGDSSNSPLHF	TGTGCCAGCAGCTTTGGGGACAGCTCAAATTCACCCCTCCACTTT
TRBV30	16	TRBJ1-6	.	.	CAWSGRGKTYNSPLHF	TGTGCCTGGAGTGGAAGAGGGAAAACCTATAATTCACCCCTCCACTTT
TRBV5-4	14	TRBJ2-1	TRBD2	.	CASSLRLAGNEQFF	TGTGCCAGCAGCTTAAGGCTAGCGGGCAATGAGCAGTTCTTC
TRBV7-2	15	TRBJ2-5	.	.	CASSLGWGVGETQYF	TGTGCCAGCAGCTTAGGGTGGGGCGTCGGAGAGACCCAGTACTTC
TRBV4-1	14	TRBJ2-1	TRBD2	few	CASSQGAGRGEQFF	TGCGCCAGCAGCCAGGGAGCGGGACGGGGGGAGCAGTTCTTC
TRBV5-5	15	TRBJ2-2	.	.	CASSLQTLNTGELFF	TGTGCCAGCAGCTTACAAACCTTGAACACCGGGGAGCTGTTTTTT
TRBV5-1	14	TRBJ2-1	.	.	CASSPTVRGNEQFF	TGCGCCAGCAGCCCCACCGTCCGCGGGAATGAGCAGTTCTTC
TRBV19	13	TRBJ1-4	TRBD1	.	CASRTGVNEKLFF	TGTGCCAGTAGGACAGGGGTTAATGAAAAACTGTTTTTT
TRBV7-3	11	TRBJ2-7	.	.	CASSLLREQYF	TGTGCCAGCAGCTTACTAAGAGAGCAGTACTTC
TRBV11-2	13	TRBJ2-5	TRBD1	.	CASSRDRSETQYF	TGTGCCAGCAGTAGGGACAGGAGTGAGACCCAGTACTTC
TRBV24-1	13	TRBJ1-2	.	.	CATSGQPNYGYTF	TGTGCCACCAGTGGACAGCCCAACTATGGCTACACCTTC
TRBV12-3/TRBV12-4	12	TRBJ1-1	TRBD1	.	CASSLVGQEAFF	TGTGCCAGCAGTTTAGTGGGACAGGAAGCTTTCTTT
TRBV6-1	15	TRBJ2-7	TRBD1	.	CASSDPDRLRYEQYF	TGTGCCAGCAGTGACCCGGACAGGTTACGGTACGAGCAGTACTTC
TRBV5-5	13	TRBJ1-5	.	.	CASSFGGNQPQHF	TGTGCCAGCAGCTTCGGCGGGAATCAGCCCCAGCATTTT
TRBV4-3	14	TRBJ2-3	.	.	CASSQSRAADTQYF	TGCGCCAGCAGCCAAAGCAGGGCAGCAGATACGCAGTATTTT
TRBV5-6	14	TRBJ2-5	TRBD1	.	CASSLAGGLETQYF	TGTGCCAGCAGCCTGGCAGGGGGCTTAGAGACCCAGTACTTC
TRBV2	15	TRBJ1-1	TRBD1	.	CASSEGRGRWTEAFF	TGTGCCAGCAGTGAGGGCAGGGGGCGGTGGACTGAAGCTTTCTTT
TRBV7-2	14	TRBJ1-3	TRBD1	.	CAIRQGAIGNTIYF	TGTGCCATTCGACAGGGGGCTATTGGAAACACCATATATTTT
TRBV2	13	TRBJ1-5	TRBD1	.	CARSTGEDQPQHF	TGTGCCAGGTCGACAGGGGAAGATCAGCCCCAGCATTTT
TRBV18	16	TRBJ2-1	TRBD2	.	CASSPGGGRENNEQFF	TGTGCCAGCTCACCTGGCGGCGGGAGGGAAAACAATGAGCAGTTCTTC
TRBV6-5	15	TRBJ1-2	TRBD1	.	CASRPGQGSLGGYTF	TGTGCCAGCAGGCCGGGACAGGGGTCCCTCGGTGGCTACACCTTC
TRBV5-1	14	TRBJ1-5	TRBD1	once	CASSSGTGGQPQHF	TGCGCCAGCAGTTCCGGGACAGGGGGTCAGCCCCAGCATTTT
TRBV6-5	16	TRBJ2-3	TRBD2	.	CASSSWTSGEQDTQYF	TGTGCCAGCAGTTCGTGGACTAGCGGGGAACAAGATACGCAGTATTTT
TRBV29-1	14	TRBJ2-2	TRBD1	.	CSVERGRGTGELFF	TGCAGCGTTGAGAGGGGGCGCGGCACCGGGGAGCTGTTTTTT
TRBV6-5	14	TRBJ1-5	.	.	CASRGPGLEQPQHF	TGTGCCAGCAGAGGCCCGGGGTTGGAGCAGCCCCAGCATTTT
TRBV5-8	14	TRBJ2-5	.	.	CASSRPQGRETQYF	TGTGCCAGCAGCCGCCCGCAGGGGAGAGAGACCCAGTACTTC
TRBV5-5	16	TRBJ2-3	.	.	CASSPLGLSSTDTQYF	TGTGCCAGCAGCCCACTTGGACTTTCTAGCACAGATACGCAGTATTTT
TRBV28	15	TRBJ2-5	TRBD2	.	CASSRGTSGVETQYF	TGTGCCAGCAGTCGAGGGACTAGCGGGGTGGAGACCCAGTACTTC
TRBV19	14	TRBJ2-7	TRBD2	once	CASNRGGGSYEQYF	TGTGCCAGTAACCGGGGCGGGGGCTCCTACGAGCAGTACTTC
TRBV7-8	15	TRBJ2-5	.	few	CASSSPTGTLETQYF	TGTGCCAGCAGCTCCCCTACCGGGACTCTAGAGACCCAGTACTTC
TRBV4-2	18	TRBJ2-5	TRBD2	.	CASSLGTSGIGSGETQYF	TGTGCCAGCAGCCTTGGGACTAGCGGGATTGGGTCGGGAGAGACCCAGTACTTC
TRBV11-2	14	TRBJ2-1	.	.	CASSLGPAGGAQFF	TGTGCCAGCAGCTTAGGGCCAGCGGGTGGGGCGCAGTTCTTC
TRBV3-1/TRBV3-2	15	TRBJ2-3	TRBD2	.	CASSPGLAGGDTQYF	TGTGCCAGCAGCCCCGGGTTAGCGGGGGGTGATACGCAGTATTTT
TRBV4-2	14	TRBJ2-7	TRBD2	.	CASSPGTRRSEQYF	TGTGCCAGCAGCCCCGGGACTAGGAGGAGCGAGCAGTACTTC
TRBV7-3	13	TRBJ1-1	.	.	CASSPQGDTEAFF	TGTGCCAGCAGCCCCCAAGGAGACACTGAAGCTTTCTTT
TRBV5-6	15	TRBJ2-7	.	once	CASSSARDNSYEQYF	TGTGCCAGCAGCTCCGCACGTGACAACTCCTACGAGCAGTACTTC
TRBV6-5	16	TRBJ2-1	TRBD1	.	CASSYYVGQGNNEQFF	TGTGCCAGCAGTTACTATGTGGGACAGGGGAACAATGAGCAGTTCTTC
TRBV15	14	TRBJ1-2	TRBD1	few	CATSNGDRAGGYTF	TGTGCCACCAGCAACGGGGACAGGGCGGGTGGCTACACCTTC
TRBV7-3	12	TRBJ2-3	TRBD2	.	CASSSAGDTQYF	TGTGCCAGCAGCTCAGCGGGGGATACGCAGTATTTT
TRBV4-2	15	TRBJ2-7	TRBD2	.	CASSQGLAGSYEQYF	TGTGCCAGCAGCCAAGGGCTAGCGGGCTCCTACGAGCAGTACTTC
TRBV28	14	TRBJ1-1	TRBD1	.	CASNSQGENTEAFF	TGTGCCAGCAATTCACAGGGGGAGAACACTGAAGCTTTCTTT
TRBV19	16	TRBJ1-1	TRBD1	.	CASSFRTGRMNTEAFF	TGTGCCAGTAGTTTCCGGACAGGGCGAATGAACACTGAAGCTTTCTTT
TRBV2	15	TRBJ2-1	.	once	CASSEVVGSGNEQFF	TGTGCCAGCAGTGAAGTGGTCGGGAGTGGGAATGAGCAGTTCTTC
TRBV5-5	15	TRBJ2-1	TRBD1	.	CASSFRQGAWDEQFF	TGTGCCAGCAGCTTCAGACAGGGGGCGTGGGATGAGCAGTTCTTC
TRBV15	14	TRBJ2-5	.	.	CATSRDNGWETQYF	TGTGCCACCAGCAGAGATAACGGTTGGGAGACCCAGTACTTC
TRBV2	12	TRBJ1-3	.	.	CASQYSGNTIYF	TGTGCCAGCCAGTACTCTGGAAACACCATATATTTT
TRBV4-1	15	TRBJ2-1	TRBD2	.	CASSLASGILTEQFF	TGCGCCAGCAGCCTGGCTAGCGGGATCCTAACTGAGCAGTTCTTC
TRBV30	14	TRBJ2-6	.	.	CAWKVGAWANVLTF	TGTGCCTGGAAGGTTGGAGCGTGGGCCAACGTCCTGACTTTC
TRBV28	13	TRBJ1-1	.	.	CASSLKGRTEAFF	TGTGCCAGCAGTTTAAAGGGGAGGACTGAAGCTTTCTTT